The 3 T cell receptor beta chains below come from one sample, sequenced in a study of control samples from healthy donors and cancer patients. TCRdb's copy holds only in-frame clones and misses some; the assay was immunoSEQ multiplex PCR. The sample contains fewer than 45,000 clones, under 95% of which appear only once. Sequencing was performed on PBMCs. The receptor set was obtained from a woman aged 35 to 49 with head and neck cancer.

The rearrangement uses TRBV5-1 and TRBJ1-1, with D hard to call. Germline lookup yields CDR1 SGHRS and CDR2 YFSETQ. The CDR3 extends over 11 amino acids. Deletions cut 6 bases from V and 5 bases from J, with 8 bases between. CDR3 region: CASKKETEAFF. DNA of the CDR3: TGCGCCAGCAAAAAGGAAACTGAAGCTTTCTTT.

This clone was seen a single time. The gene calls are TRBV18 and TRBJ1-1; unclear D gene. Germline V gene data show CDR1 as KGHSH and CDR2 as LQKENI. The CDR3 consists of 13 residues. V shed 1 base and J shed 3 bases, with 6 bases lying between them. CDR3 residues: CASSPRRYTEAFF. DNA for the CDR3: TGTGCCAGCTCACCACGGAGATACACTGAAGCTTTCTTT. Together with reference TRBV18 and TRBJ1-1, the CDR3 gives the full variable domain: NAGVMQNPRHLVRRRGQEARLRCSPMKGHSHVYWYRQLPEEGLKFMVYLQKENIIDESGMPKERFSAEFPKEGPSILRIQQVVRGDSAAYFCASSPRRYTEAFFGQGTRLTVV.

The chain links TRBV5-1 to TRBJ2-1; D is undetermined. Trimming left V 1 base short and J 4 bases short, with 18 bases between. The length of the CDR3 is 17 residues. Germline loops: CDR1 SGHRS, CDR2 YFSETQ. The DNA of the CDR3 is TGCGCCAGCAGCTTGAAGGAACTCGGTGGGTATTACAATGAGCAGTTCTTC. Residues: CASSLKELGGYYNEQFF.